These 14 T cell receptor beta chains originate from one sample sequenced in a study of T cells expressing NK-cell markers. TCRdb derives one entry per CDR3 protein from the 5' RACE reads, leaving out DNA. The sample holds about 390,000 distinct CDR3 sequences. The sequencing input was blood T cells: a sorted CD56 or NKG2C T cell subset, CD4+ or CD8+ T cells, or bulk PBMC T cells (not recorded which). These receptors all stem from a woman between 45 and 65 years old in good health.

This chain uses TRBV11-2 with TRBJ2-3; absent DNA, TCRdb's TRBD2 call cannot be checked. The CDR3 is 16 residues long. Germline CDR1 reads SGHAT; CDR2 reads FQNNGV. The CDR3 loop is CASSRLRGSTTDTQYF.

This CDR3 is CAWSVGEYSNQPQHF. V is TRBV30 and J is TRBJ1-5. The CDR3 spans 15 residues. Germline assignment: CDR1 GTSNPN and CDR2 SVGIG (reference sequence).

The gene calls are TRBV3-1 and TRBJ2-1; the TRBD2 assignment by TCRdb is unverifiable without DNA. The germline gives CDR1 LGHDT, CDR2 YNNKEL (reference sequence). The CDR3 is made up of 15 amino acids. CDR3 amino acids: CASRTTSGGFNEQFF.

The chain combines TRBV7-3 with TRBJ2-1; TCRdb indicates TRBD1, and absent DNA this call remains unverified. The CDR3 length is 15 residues. Germline lookup yields CDR1 SGHTA and CDR2 FQGTGA. This CDR3 reads CASSLARGIYNEQFF. Together with reference TRBV7-3 and TRBJ2-1, the CDR3 gives the full variable domain: GAGVSQTPSNKVTEKGKYVELRCDPISGHTALYWYRQSLGQGPEFLIYFQGTGAADDSGLPNDRFFAVRPEGSVSTLKIQRTERGDSAVYLCASSLARGIYNEQFFGPGTRLTVL.

This chain uses TRBV20-1 with TRBJ2-7; the D call of TRBD2 rests on TCRdb alone, since no DNA is present to check it. CDR1 is DFQATT, CDR2 SNEGSKA, per germline (reference sequence). This CDR3 is 16 amino acids long. The CDR3 region is CSAVGSSGRVPYEQYF.

This chain uses TRBV5-1 with TRBJ2-5. The CDR3 is 15 amino acids. Germline CDR1 is SGHRS and CDR2 is YFSETQ. CDR3 residues: CASSLVQPHQETQYF. The variable domain in full, with the rest retrieved from reference TRBV5-1 and TRBJ2-5, is KAGVTQTPRYLIKTRGQQVTLSCSPISGHRSVSWYQQTPGQGLQFLFEYFSETQRNKGNFPGRFSGRQFSNSRSEMNVSTLELGDSALYLCASSLVQPHQETQYFGPGTRLLVL.

The V call is TRBV12-3 or TRBV12-4, the J call TRBJ2-5; TCRdb calls TRBD2, which cannot be checked without DNA. This CDR3 contains 16 residues. The chain's CDR3 is CASSLAGAGGPETQYF.

This rearrangement joins TRBV12-3 or TRBV12-4 to TRBJ1-5; TCRdb calls TRBD1, which cannot be checked without DNA. CDR3 length equals 15 residues. The CDR3 loop is CASTLRGTDNQPQHF.

The J gene is TRBJ2-3, the V gene TRBV4-2; without DNA, the TCRdb call of TRBD1 cannot be checked. CDR1 and CDR2 (germline): LGHNA, YNFKEQ. This CDR3 is built from 16 residues. The CDR3 loop is CASSQDGAGSTDTQYF.

CDR3 residues: CASSSGDRGGETQYF. The chain uses TRBV7-3 and TRBJ2-5; TCRdb picks TRBD1, but there is no DNA to check that call. Germline lookup yields CDR1 SGHTA and CDR2 FQGTGA. The CDR3 runs to 15 residues. Using reference TRBV7-3 and TRBJ2-5 for the parts outside the CDR3, the full variable domain is GAGVSQTPSNKVTEKGKYVELRCDPISGHTALYWYRQSLGQGPEFLIYFQGTGAADDSGLPNDRFFAVRPEGSVSTLKIQRTERGDSAVYLCASSSGDRGGETQYFGPGTRLLVL.

The rearrangement links TRBV29-1 to TRBJ2-7; TCRdb designates TRBD2, a call that cannot be tested without DNA. The length of the CDR3 is 12 residues. Germline values: CDR1 SQVTM, CDR2 ANQGSEA. CDR3 region: CSVEGLAGVLYF.

The chain couples TRBV20-1 to TRBJ1-4. The CDR3 sequence is 15 residues long. CDR1 DFQATT and CDR2 SNEGSKA come from the germline V gene (reference sequence). CDR3 sequence reads: CSARDPTATNEKLFF.

The chain carries TRBV21-1 and TRBJ1-1. TRBV21-1 is a known pseudogene. The CDR3 covers 15 residues. CDR3 protein: CASSKDYTVNTEAFF.

The V call is TRBV15, the J call TRBJ2-3; TCRdb gives TRBD2 as the D gene, but with no DNA this cannot be confirmed. The CDR3 has 17 residues. Germline V gene sequence: CDR1 LNHNV, CDR2 YYDKDF (reference sequence). CDR3 sequence reads: CATSSEGLAGVADTQYF.